A selection of T cell receptor beta chains follows, all from one sample in a study of blood T cell repertoires in COVID-19. Repertoires were generated with immunoSEQ multiplex PCR, while TCRdb's copy carries only in-frame clones and drops some. The table has over 35,000 clones, about 88% seen once. The sequencing sample was made of peripheral blood. These receptor sequences come from a human donor in a cohort sampled during active COVID-19. Both conserved end residues are trimmed from each CDR3. Each record gives: clone size, J gene, V gene, CDR3 protein. Only part of the rows carry a size: once, few, many, or a class if the clone is expanded.

-,TRBJ1-4,TRBV5-1,ASSFTGDVQEKLF
-,TRBJ1-1,TRBV5-4,ASSAEFVNTEAF
-,TRBJ2-5,TRBV2,ASSHGQGQRETQY
-,TRBJ2-4,TRBV24-1,ATSDALAGGNIQY
-,TRBJ2-5,TRBV5-1,ASRQGTGEQETQY
-,TRBJ2-1,TRBV18,ASSPQDVAGVRNEQF
-,TRBJ2-7,TRBV3-1/TRBV3-2,ASSQVVYEQY
-,TRBJ1-1,TRBV11-2,ASSLAFGQGIQMNTEAF
-,TRBJ2-1,TRBV7-9,ASSLEASEQF
-,TRBJ1-5,TRBV20-1,SASQGRLGNQPQH
few,TRBJ2-1,TRBV5-1,ASSLDPTVEQF
once,TRBJ1-2,TRBV19,ASTHTGTEGYT
-,TRBJ1-1,TRBV5-4,ASSLASSVRGPNTEAF
-,TRBJ1-1,TRBV7-9,ASTFGQENTEAF
once,TRBJ2-3,TRBV21-1,ASSPAQRDVYHTDTQY
-,TRBJ2-7,TRBV3-1/TRBV3-2,ASSQDRGSSVQY
-,TRBJ2-7,TRBV7-6,ASSLGQGALYEQY
-,TRBJ1-2,TRBV24-1,ATSDLGGDGYT
-,TRBJ1-3,TRBV6-5,ASGPRDSTGNTIY
once,TRBJ1-1,TRBV15,ATSGDRGTEAF
few,TRBJ1-6,TRBV5-4,ASSLARGRDSPLH
-,TRBJ2-7,TRBV12-3/TRBV12-4,ASSLTSYEQY
few,TRBJ1-2,TRBV3-1/TRBV3-2,ASSHDLRQGNYGYT
-,TRBJ2-7,TRBV18,ASSPVKEYEQY
-,TRBJ2-3,TRBV7-9,ASSGDSSTDTQY
-,TRBJ2-1,TRBV7-2,ASSLVAGGLYNEQF
-,TRBJ2-1,TRBV27,ASTLRVPVDIYNEQF
-,TRBJ1-2,TRBV5-6,ASSPRVGGNYGYT
-,TRBJ2-2,TRBV21-1,ASSKGLAATGELF
-,TRBJ2-1,TRBV14,ASSPLLYNEQF
few,TRBJ2-7,TRBV3-1/TRBV3-2,ASSQAGQGNEQY
-,TRBJ2-1,TRBV7-3,ASSLIGGNEQF
-,TRBJ2-3,TRBV6-5,ASSYRRGVTDTQY
-,TRBJ1-3,TRBV25-1,ASSEAGTSGNTIY
-,TRBJ2-1,TRBV6-1,ASSELKLPQF
once,TRBJ2-7,TRBV5-4,ASSSKRGGDYEQY
-,TRBJ2-2,TRBV7-3,ASSLQTGNTGELF
-,TRBJ2-1,TRBV24-1,ATSDFGGGEGTYNEQF
-,TRBJ1-6,TRBV30,AWTRNSPLH
once,TRBJ2-1,TRBV2,AGGLARSYNEQF
-,TRBJ1-2,TRBV3-1/TRBV3-2,ASSPTHRTNYGYT
-,TRBJ2-3,TRBV12-5,ASGLGQESTDTQY
-,TRBJ2-3,TRBV6-5,ASSFTGGVSDTQY
-,TRBJ1-6,TRBV3-1/TRBV3-2,ASSQAPLNSPLH
-,TRBJ1-3,TRBV27,ASSLSRGHTIY
-,TRBJ2-7,TRBV19,ASSIAGYEQY
-,TRBJ1-5,TRBV2,ASSELRGGAQPQH
-,TRBJ2-7,TRBV6-5,ASSYLSETRNEQY
-,TRBJ2-5,TRBV5-1,ASSPIGREETQY
-,TRBJ2-1,TRBV7-3,ASSFRGPDSSYNEQF
-,TRBJ2-3,TRBV6-1,ASSEALAGRSTDTQY
-,TRBJ1-2,TRBV2,ASSDGHGDGYT
-,TRBJ1-1,TRBV28,ASSPRSMNTEAF
few,TRBJ1-1,TRBV10-3,AISESTGVNTEAF
-,TRBJ2-1,TRBV10-1,ASSVGLAGGGEQF
-,TRBJ1-2,TRBV5-6,ASSLRGMIDANYGYT
-,TRBJ1-1,TRBV5-1,ASSLQGAVQLNTEAF
-,TRBJ1-1,TRBV30,AWTTGGGYENTEAF
-,TRBJ1-6,TRBV5-1,ASSKGQDNSPLH
-,TRBJ2-7,TRBV5-1,ASSPRQGTYEQY